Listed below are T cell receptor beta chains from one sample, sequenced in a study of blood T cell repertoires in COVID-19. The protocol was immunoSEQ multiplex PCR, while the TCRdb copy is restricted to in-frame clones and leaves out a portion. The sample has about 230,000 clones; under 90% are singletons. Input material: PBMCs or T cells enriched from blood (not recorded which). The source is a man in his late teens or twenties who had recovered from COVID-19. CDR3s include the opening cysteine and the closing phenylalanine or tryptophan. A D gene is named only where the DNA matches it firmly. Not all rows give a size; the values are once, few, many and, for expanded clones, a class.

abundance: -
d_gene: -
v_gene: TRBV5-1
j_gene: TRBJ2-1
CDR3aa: CASSLLEFSYNEQFF
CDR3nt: TGCGCCAGCAGCTTGTTGGAGTTCTCCTACAATGAGCAGTTCTTC

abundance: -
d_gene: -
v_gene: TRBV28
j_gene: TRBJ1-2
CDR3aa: CASTSYLRWGEGHGGYTF
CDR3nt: TGTGCCAGCACTTCTTATCTGAGGTGGGGGGAGGGGCACGGCGGCTACACCTTC

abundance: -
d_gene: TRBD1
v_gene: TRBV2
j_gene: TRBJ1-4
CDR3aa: CASSEGDSSNEKLFF
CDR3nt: TGTGCCAGCAGTGAAGGGGACAGTTCTAATGAAAAACTGTTTTTT

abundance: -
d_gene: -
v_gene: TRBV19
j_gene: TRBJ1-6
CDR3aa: CASSRDEINSPLHF
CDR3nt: TGTGCCAGTAGTCGCGATGAGATAAATTCACCCCTCCACTTT

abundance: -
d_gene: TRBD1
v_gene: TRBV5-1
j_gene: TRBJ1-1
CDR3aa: CASSLAGQGGTEAFF
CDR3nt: TGCGCCAGCAGCTTGGCGGGACAGGGCGGTACTGAAGCTTTCTTT

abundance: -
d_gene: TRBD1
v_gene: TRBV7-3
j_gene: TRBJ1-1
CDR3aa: CASSLNMMGQGAEAFF
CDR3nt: TGTGCCAGCAGCTTAAATATGATGGGACAGGGAGCTGAAGCTTTCTTT

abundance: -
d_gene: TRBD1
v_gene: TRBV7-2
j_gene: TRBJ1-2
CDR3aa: CASSLGQGEGYTF
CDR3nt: TGTGCCAGCAGCTTAGGGCAGGGGGAAGGCTACACCTTC

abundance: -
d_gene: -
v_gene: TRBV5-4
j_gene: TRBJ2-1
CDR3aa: CASSASSWSSYNEQFF
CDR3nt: TGTGCCAGCAGCGCCTCCAGTTGGAGTTCCTACAATGAGCAGTTCTTC

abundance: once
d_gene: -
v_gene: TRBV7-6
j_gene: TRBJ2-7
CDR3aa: CASSEGEPYEQYF
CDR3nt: TGTGCCAGTAGCGAGGGGGAGCCCTACGAGCAGTACTTC

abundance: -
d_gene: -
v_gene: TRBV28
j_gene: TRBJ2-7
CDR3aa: CATTGGYEQYF
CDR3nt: TGTGCCACCACCGGGGGATACGAGCAGTACTTC

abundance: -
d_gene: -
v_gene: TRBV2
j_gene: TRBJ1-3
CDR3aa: CASSGQQGSGNTIYF
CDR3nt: TGTGCCAGCTCTGGACAACAGGGTTCTGGAAACACCATATATTTT

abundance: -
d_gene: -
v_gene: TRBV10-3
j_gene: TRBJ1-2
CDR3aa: CAISEDRGSSNYGYTF
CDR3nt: TGTGCCATCAGTGAGGATAGGGGGTCTTCTAACTATGGCTACACCTTC

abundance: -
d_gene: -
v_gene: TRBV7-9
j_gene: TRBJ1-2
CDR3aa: CASSEQGWDGYTF
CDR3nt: TGTGCCAGCAGCGAACAGGGTTGGGATGGCTACACCTTC

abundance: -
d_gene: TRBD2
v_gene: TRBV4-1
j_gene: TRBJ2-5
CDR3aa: CASSPLLAAKETQYF
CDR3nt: TGCGCCAGCAGCCCCTTACTAGCGGCCAAAGAGACCCAGTACTTC

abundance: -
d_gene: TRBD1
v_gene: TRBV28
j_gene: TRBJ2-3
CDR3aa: CASIGAGGFRDTQYF
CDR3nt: TGTGCCAGCATTGGCGCAGGGGGCTTCCGAGATACGCAGTATTTT

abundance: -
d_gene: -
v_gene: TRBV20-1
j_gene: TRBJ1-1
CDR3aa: CSAGQPSEAFF
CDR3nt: TGCAGTGCTGGACAGCCGTCTGAAGCTTTCTTT

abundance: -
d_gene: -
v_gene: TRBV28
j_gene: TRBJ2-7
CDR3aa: CASSATDTIYEQYF
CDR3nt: TGTGCCAGCAGTGCCACCGACACAATCTACGAGCAGTACTTC

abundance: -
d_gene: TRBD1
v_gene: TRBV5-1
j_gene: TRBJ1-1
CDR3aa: CASSLGDSVSEAFF
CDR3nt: TGCGCCAGCAGCTTGGGGGACAGTGTTTCTGAAGCTTTCTTT

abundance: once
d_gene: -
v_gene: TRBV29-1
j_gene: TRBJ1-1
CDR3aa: CSVEGGAEAFF
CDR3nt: TGCAGCGTTGAAGGGGGGGCTGAAGCTTTCTTT

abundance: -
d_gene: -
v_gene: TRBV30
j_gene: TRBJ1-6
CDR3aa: CASEGYRSSYNSPLHF
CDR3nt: TGTGCCTCGGAGGGCTATAGGAGCTCCTATAATTCACCCCTCCACTTT

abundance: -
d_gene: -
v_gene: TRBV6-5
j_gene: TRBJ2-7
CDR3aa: CASSLDVTQGTYEQYF
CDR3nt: TGTGCCAGCAGTTTGGACGTTACTCAGGGGACCTACGAGCAGTACTTC

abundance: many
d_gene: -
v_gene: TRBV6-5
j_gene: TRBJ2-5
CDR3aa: CASISGVGGTQYF
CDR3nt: TGTGCCAGCATAAGTGGGGTAGGAGGGACCCAGTACTTC

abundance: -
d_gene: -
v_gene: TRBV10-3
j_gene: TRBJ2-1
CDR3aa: CAISESKGGPVNEQFF
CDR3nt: TGTGCCATCAGTGAGTCTAAGGGGGGGCCGGTCAATGAGCAGTTCTTC

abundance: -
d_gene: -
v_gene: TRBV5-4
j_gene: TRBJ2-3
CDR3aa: CASSPDTSTDTQYF
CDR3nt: TGTGCCAGCAGCCCGGACACTAGCACAGATACGCAGTATTTT

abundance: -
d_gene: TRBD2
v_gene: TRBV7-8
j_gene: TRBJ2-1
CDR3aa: CASSLAPSGRASSSYNEQFF
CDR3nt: TGTGCCAGCAGCTTAGCGCCCAGCGGGAGGGCCTCCAGCTCCTACAATGAGCAGTTCTTC

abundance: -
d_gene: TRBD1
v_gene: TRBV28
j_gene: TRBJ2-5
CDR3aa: CASSSGQGGTQYF
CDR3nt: TGTGCCAGCAGCTCCGGACAGGGAGGGACCCAGTACTTC

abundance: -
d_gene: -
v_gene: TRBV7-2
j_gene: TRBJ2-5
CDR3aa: CASSPRYRQETQYF
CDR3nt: TGTGCCAGCAGCCCTCGGTACAGACAAGAGACCCAGTACTTC

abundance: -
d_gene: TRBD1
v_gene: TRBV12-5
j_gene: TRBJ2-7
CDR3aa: CASGSLKGALPPLSSYEQYF
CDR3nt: TGTGCTAGTGGTTCGCTAAAGGGGGCGCTACCTCCCCTAAGCTCCTACGAGCAGTACTTC

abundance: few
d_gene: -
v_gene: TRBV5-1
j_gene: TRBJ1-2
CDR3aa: CASSLGQTSYGYTF
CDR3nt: TGCGCCAGCAGCTTAGGACAGACGAGCTATGGCTACACCTTC

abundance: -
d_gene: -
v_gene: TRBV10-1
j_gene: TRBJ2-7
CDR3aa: CASSSSYEQYF
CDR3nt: TGCGCCAGCAGTTCATCCTACGAGCAGTACTTC

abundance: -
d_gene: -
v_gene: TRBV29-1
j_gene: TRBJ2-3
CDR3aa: CSVVLTPTGDTQYF
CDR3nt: TGCAGCGTTGTTCTGACGCCGACCGGGGATACGCAGTATTTT

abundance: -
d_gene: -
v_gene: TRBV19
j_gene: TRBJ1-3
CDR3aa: CASSINSGPSGNTIYF
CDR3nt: TGTGCCAGTAGTATAAATTCAGGGCCCTCTGGAAACACCATATATTTT

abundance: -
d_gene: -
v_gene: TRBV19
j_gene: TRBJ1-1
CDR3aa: CASTWDSRNTEAFF
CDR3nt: TGTGCCAGTACCTGGGACTCGCGGAACACTGAAGCTTTCTTT

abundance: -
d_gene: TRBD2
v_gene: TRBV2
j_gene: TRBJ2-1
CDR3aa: CASRILAVGGEQFF
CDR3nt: TGTGCCAGCAGGATACTAGCGGTCGGGGGTGAGCAGTTCTTC

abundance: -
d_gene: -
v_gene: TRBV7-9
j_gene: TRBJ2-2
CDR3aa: CASSSPSASGNTGELFF
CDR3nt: TGTGCCAGCAGTTCCCCGTCCGCGTCGGGGAACACCGGGGAGCTGTTTTTT

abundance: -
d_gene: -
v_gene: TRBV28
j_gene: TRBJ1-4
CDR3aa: CASSRSGKHAPNEKLFF
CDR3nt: TGTGCCAGCAGCCGCTCCGGGAAACACGCCCCTAATGAAAAACTGTTTTTT

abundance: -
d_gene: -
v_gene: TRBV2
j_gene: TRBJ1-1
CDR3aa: CASITGRDFVNTEAFF
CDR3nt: TGTGCCAGCATTACAGGGAGAGATTTCGTGAACACTGAAGCTTTCTTT

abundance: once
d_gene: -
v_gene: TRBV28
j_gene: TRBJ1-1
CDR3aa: CASSLSVSPNTEAFF
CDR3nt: TGTGCCAGCAGTTTATCTGTTAGCCCGAACACTGAAGCTTTCTTT

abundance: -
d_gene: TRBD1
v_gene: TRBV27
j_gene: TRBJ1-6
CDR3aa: CASSPTGGRPNSPLHF
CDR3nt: TGTGCCAGCAGTCCTACAGGGGGCCGACCTAATTCACCCCTCCACTTT

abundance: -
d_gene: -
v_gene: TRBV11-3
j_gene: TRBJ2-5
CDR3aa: CASSLTSSQQETQYF
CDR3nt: TGTGCCAGCAGCTTAACCAGTAGCCAACAAGAGACCCAGTACTTC